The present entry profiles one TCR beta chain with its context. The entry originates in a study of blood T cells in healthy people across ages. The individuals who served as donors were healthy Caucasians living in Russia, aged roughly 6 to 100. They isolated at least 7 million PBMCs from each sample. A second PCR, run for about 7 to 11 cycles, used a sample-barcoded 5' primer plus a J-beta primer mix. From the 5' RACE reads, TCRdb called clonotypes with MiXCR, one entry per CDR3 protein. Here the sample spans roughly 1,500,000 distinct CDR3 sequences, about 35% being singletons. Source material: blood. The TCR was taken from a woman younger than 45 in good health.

CDR3 in DNA: TGCAGTGCTAGGGCCTCGGGGGCAAGAAATCAGCCCCAGCATTTT. Amino acid sequence: CSARASGARNQPQHF. The rearrangement links TRBV20-1 to TRBJ1-5; possible D gene TRBD1, 6 bases. The germline gives CDR1 DFQATT, CDR2 SNEGSKA (reference sequence). V was pared by 3 bases and J by 4 bases, with 16 bases between. The CDR3 length is 15 residues.